This T cell receptor (beta chain) appears in the sequencing data of a study of blood T cells in healthy people across ages. General observations from the study: Diversity of TCR beta correlated strongly with naive T cell percentage.

Trimming pared 0 bases from V and 10 bases from J, leaving 11 bases between. Germline V gene sequence: CDR1 SGHDN, CDR2 FVKESK. CDR3 length: 13 amino acids. Through a sample-barcoded 5' primer and a J-beta primer mix, a second PCR was run for roughly 7 to 12 cycles. MiXCR was run by TCRdb on the 5' RACE reads, yielding one entry per CDR3 protein. The top ten hold 18% of the sample, which has 540,000 or so distinct CDR3 sequences, 27% seen once. Of note for this clonotype: Its antigen remains unknown.

This chain uses TRBV14 with TRBJ2-3; D call uncertain. The clonotype comes from a woman aged 70-85 years in good health. The source material was blood. The CDR3 loop reads CASSQDSPYAQYF. DNA of the CDR3: TGTGCCAGCAGCCAAGATTCGCCTTACGCGCAGTATTTT.